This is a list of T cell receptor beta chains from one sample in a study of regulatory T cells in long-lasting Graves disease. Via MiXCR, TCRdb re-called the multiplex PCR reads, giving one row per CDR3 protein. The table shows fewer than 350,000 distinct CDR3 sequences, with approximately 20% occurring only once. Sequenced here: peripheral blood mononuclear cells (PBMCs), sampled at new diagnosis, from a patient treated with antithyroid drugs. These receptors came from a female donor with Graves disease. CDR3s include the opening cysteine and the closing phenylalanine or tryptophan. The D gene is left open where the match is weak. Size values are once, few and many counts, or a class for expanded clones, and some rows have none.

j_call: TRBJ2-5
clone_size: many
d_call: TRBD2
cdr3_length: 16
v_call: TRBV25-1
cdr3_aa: CASTLAGIGGKETQYF
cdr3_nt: TGTGCCAGCACCCTAGCGGGTATCGGGGGTAAGGAGACCCAGTACTTC

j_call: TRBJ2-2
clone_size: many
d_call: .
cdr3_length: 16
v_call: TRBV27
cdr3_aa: CASSFNGGASFGELFF
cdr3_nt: TGTGCCAGCAGTTTCAATGGCGGGGCGTCATTCGGGGAGCTGTTTTTT

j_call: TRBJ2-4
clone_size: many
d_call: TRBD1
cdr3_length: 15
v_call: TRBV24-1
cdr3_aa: CATSDGGQGADIQYF
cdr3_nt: TGTGCCACCAGTGATGGGGGACAGGGGGCTGACATTCAGTACTTC

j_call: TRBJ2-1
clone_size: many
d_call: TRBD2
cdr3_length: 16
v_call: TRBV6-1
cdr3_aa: CASKGTSGIEYNEQFF
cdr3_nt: TGTGCCAGCAAGGGGACTAGCGGGATCGAGTACAATGAGCAGTTCTTC

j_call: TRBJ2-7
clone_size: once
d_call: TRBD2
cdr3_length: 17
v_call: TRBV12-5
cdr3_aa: CASGPGQGFQRGWGQYF
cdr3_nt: TGTGCTAGTGGTCCCGGGCAGGGTTTTCAGCGGGGCTGGGGGCAGTACTTC

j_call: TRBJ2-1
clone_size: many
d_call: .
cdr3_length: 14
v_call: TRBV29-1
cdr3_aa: CSVIKGSSYNEQFF
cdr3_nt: TGCAGCGTTATCAAAGGTAGCTCCTACAATGAGCAGTTCTTC

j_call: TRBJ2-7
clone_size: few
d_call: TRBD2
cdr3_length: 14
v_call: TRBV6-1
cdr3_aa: CASVGSGMGGEQYF
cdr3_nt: TGTGCCAGCGTAGGTAGCGGGATGGGGGGCGAGCAGTACTTC

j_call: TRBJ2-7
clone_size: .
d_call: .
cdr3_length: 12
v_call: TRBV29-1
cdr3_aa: CSVGTVSYEQYF
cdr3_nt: TGCAGCGTTGGGACAGTCTCCTACGAGCAGTACTTC

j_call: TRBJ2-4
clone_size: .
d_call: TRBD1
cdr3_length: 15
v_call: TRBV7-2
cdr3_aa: CASSLVGGQGPLENF
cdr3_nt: TGTGCCAGCAGCCTGGTCGGTGGACAGGGGCCACTGGAGAACTTC

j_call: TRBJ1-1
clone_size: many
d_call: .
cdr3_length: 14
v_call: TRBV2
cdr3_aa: CASSEDFPGAEAFF
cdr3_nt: TGTGCCAGCAGTGAAGACTTTCCTGGGGCTGAAGCTTTCTTT

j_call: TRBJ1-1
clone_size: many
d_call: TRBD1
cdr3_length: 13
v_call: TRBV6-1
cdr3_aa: CASRDRGRTEAFF
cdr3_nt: TGTGCCAGCAGGGACAGGGGGAGGACTGAAGCTTTCTTT

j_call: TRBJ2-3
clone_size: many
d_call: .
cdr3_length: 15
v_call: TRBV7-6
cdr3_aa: CASSSGLPGPDTQYF
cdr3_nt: TGTGCCAGCAGCTCGGGACTGCCTGGCCCAGATACGCAGTATTTT

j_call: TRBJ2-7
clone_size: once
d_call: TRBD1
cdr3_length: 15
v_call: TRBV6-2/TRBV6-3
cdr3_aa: CASSYSMTGGYEQYF
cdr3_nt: TGTGCCAGCAGTTACTCGATGACAGGGGGCTACGAGCAGTACTTC

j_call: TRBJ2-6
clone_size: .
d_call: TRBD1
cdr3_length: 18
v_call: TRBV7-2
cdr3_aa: CASSLTGTGRSGANVLTF
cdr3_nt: TGTGCCAGCAGCTTAACGGGGACAGGGAGATCTGGGGCCAACGTCCTGACTTTC

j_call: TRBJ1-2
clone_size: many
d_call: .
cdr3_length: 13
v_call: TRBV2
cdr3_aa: CASSLRQTNGYTF
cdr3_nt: TGTGCCAGCAGTCTAAGACAGACGAATGGCTACACCTTC

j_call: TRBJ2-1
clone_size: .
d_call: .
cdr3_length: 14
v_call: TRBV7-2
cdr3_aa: CASSRGWGYNEQFF
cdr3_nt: TGTGCCAGCAGCCGCGGATGGGGGTACAATGAGCAGTTCTTC

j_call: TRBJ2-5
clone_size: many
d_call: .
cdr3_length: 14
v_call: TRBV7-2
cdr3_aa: CASSFSQNTETQYF
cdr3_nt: TGTGCCAGCAGCTTCTCGCAAAACACAGAGACCCAGTACTTC

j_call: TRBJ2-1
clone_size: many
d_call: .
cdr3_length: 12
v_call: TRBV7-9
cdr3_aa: CASSPPLDGQFF
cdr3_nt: TGTGCCAGCAGCCCCCCCCTCGACGGGCAGTTCTTC

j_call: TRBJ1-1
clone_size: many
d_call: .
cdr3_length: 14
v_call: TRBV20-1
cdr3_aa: CSARVPGVVTEAFF
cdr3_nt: TGCAGTGCTAGAGTTCCAGGGGTAGTTACTGAAGCTTTCTTT

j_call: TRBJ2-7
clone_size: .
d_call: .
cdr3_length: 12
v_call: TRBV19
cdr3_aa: CASSASSNEQYF
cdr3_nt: TGTGCCAGTAGTGCCTCCTCAAACGAGCAGTACTTC

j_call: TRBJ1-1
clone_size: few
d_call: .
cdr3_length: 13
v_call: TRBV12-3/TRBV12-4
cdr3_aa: CASSLGETAEAFF
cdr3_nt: TGTGCCAGCAGTTTAGGTGAAACTGCGGAAGCTTTCTTT

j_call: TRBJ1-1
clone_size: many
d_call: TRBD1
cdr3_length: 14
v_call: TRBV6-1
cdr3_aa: CASSPGQGVIEAFF
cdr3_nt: TGTGCCAGCAGTCCGGGACAGGGGGTCATTGAAGCTTTCTTT

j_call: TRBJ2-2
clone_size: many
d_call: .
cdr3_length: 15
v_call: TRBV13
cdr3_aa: CASSLSPSWIGELFF
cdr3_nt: TGTGCCAGCAGCTTATCTCCTTCCTGGATTGGGGAGCTGTTTTTT

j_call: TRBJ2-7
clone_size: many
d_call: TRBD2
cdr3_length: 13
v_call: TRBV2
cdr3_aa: CANSDLAGEEQYF
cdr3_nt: TGTGCCAACAGTGACCTAGCGGGGGAAGAGCAGTACTTC

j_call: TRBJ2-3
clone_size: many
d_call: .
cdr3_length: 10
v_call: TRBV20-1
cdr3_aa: CSATSGVPYF
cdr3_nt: TGCAGTGCTACCAGCGGAGTCCCGTATTTT

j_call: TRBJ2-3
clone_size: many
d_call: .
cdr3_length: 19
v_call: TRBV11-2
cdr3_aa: CASSLGWGAAAALVDTQYF
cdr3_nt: TGTGCCAGCAGCTTAGGGTGGGGGGCGGCAGCCGCATTAGTAGATACGCAGTATTTT

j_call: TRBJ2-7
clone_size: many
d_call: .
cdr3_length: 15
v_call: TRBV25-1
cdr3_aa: CASSVQRVGYYEQYF
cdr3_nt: TGTGCCAGCAGTGTCCAAAGGGTGGGGTACTACGAGCAGTACTTC

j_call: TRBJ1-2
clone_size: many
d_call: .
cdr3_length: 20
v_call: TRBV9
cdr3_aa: CASSVAAHARGDVANYGYTF
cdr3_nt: TGTGCCAGCAGCGTAGCCGCCCACGCCCGGGGGGACGTAGCTAACTATGGCTACACCTTC

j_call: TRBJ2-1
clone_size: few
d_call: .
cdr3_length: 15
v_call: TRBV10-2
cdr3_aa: CASRKGGGTYNEQFF
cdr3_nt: TGCGCCAGCAGAAAAGGGGGCGGGACCTACAATGAGCAGTTCTTC

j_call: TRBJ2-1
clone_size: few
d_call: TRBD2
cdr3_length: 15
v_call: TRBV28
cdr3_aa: CASRLAGGSYSEQFF
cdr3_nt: TGTGCCAGCAGGCTAGCGGGAGGGTCCTACAGTGAGCAGTTCTTC

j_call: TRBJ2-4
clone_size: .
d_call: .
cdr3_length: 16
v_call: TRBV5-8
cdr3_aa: CASSLDWLDGKNIQYF
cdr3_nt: TGTGCCAGCAGCCTTGATTGGCTGGATGGCAAAAACATTCAGTACTTC

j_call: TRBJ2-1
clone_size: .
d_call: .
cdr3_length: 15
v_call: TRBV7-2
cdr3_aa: CASSRRQGGYNEQFF
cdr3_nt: TGTGCCAGCAGCCGGCGACAGGGAGGTTACAATGAGCAGTTCTTC

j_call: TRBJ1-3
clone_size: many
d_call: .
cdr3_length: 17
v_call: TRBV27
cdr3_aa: CASSLNSENRRFDTIYF
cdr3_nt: TGTGCCAGCAGTTTAAATTCTGAGAATAGGCGCTTTGACACCATATATTTT

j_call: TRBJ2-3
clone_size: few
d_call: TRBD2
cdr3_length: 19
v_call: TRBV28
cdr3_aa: CASRTREAGEEPSTDTQYF
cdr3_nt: TGTGCCAGTCGGACGAGGGAGGCGGGAGAGGAGCCTAGCACAGATACGCAGTATTTT

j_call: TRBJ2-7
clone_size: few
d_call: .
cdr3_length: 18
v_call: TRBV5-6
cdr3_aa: CASSRLDRGGARTDEQYF
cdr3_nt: TGTGCCAGCAGCCGACTGGATCGCGGAGGAGCACGCACGGACGAGCAGTACTTC

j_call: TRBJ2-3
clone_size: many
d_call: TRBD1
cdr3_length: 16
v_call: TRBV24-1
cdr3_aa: CATSDSPRGRTDTQYF
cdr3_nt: TGTGCCACCAGTGATTCGCCGAGGGGGCGAACAGATACGCAGTATTTT

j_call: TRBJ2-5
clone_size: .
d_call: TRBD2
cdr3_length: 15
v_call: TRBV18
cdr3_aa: CASSLASGSSGTQYF
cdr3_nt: TGTGCCAGCTCACTGGCCAGCGGGAGTAGTGGGACCCAGTACTTC

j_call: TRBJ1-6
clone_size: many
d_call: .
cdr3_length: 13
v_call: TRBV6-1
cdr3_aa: CASQQGIGSPLHF
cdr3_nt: TGTGCCAGTCAACAGGGTATTGGGTCACCCCTCCACTTT

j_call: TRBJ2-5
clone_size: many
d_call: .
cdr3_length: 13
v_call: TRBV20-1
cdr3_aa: CSASTQGQETQYF
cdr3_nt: TGCAGTGCTTCGACGCAGGGCCAAGAGACCCAGTACTTC

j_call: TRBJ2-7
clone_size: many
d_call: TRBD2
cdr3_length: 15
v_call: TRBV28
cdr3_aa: CASSPPASGAYEQYF
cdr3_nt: TGTGCCAGCAGTCCCCCGGCTAGCGGAGCCTACGAGCAGTACTTC

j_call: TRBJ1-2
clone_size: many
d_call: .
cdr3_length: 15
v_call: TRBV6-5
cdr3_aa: CASSSSGAANYGYTF
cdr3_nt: TGTGCCAGCAGTTCCTCAGGGGCCGCTAACTATGGCTACACCTTC

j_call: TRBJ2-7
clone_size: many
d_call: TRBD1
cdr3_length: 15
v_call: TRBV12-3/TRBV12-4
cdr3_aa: CASSSSDRGPYEQYF
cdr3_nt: TGTGCCAGCAGTTCCTCGGACAGGGGTCCCTACGAGCAGTACTTC

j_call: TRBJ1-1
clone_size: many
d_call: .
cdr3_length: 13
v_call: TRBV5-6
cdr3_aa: CASSLPGMTEAFF
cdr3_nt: TGTGCCAGCAGCTTGCCAGGGATGACTGAAGCTTTCTTT

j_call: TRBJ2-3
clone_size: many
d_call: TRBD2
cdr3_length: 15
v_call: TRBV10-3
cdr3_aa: CAIWRDGGSTDTQYF
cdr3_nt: TGTGCCATCTGGCGGGATGGCGGGAGTACAGATACGCAGTATTTT

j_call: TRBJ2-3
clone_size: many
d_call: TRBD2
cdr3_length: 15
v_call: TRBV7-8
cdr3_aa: CASGRTSGKSDTQYF
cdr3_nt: TGTGCCAGCGGTAGGACTAGCGGGAAGTCAGATACGCAGTATTTT

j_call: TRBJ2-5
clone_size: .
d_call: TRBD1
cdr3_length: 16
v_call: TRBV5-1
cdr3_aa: CASSLLTAGGLETQYF
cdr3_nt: TGCGCCAGCAGCTTGTTGACAGCAGGGGGTTTAGAGACCCAGTACTTC

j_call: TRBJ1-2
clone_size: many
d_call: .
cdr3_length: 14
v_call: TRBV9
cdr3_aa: CASSVGTGQYGYTF
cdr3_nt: TGTGCCAGCAGCGTAGGAACCGGACAGTATGGCTACACCTTC

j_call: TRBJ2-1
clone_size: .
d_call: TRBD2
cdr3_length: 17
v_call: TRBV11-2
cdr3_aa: CASSPGGASGNFNEQFF
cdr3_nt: TGTGCCAGCAGCCCTGGTGGGGCTAGCGGGAACTTCAATGAGCAGTTCTTC

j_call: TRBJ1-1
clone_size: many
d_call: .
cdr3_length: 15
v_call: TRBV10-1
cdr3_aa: CASSGARGVNTEAFF
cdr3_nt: TGCGCCAGCAGTGGGGCCCGAGGGGTGAACACTGAAGCTTTCTTT

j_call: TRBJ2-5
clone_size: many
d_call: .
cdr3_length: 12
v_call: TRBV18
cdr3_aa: CASSPEAETQYF
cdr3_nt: TGTGCCAGCTCACCTGAGGCGGAGACCCAGTACTTC

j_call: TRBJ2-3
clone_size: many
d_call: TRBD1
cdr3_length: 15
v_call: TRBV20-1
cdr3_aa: CSAREYGQGTDTQYF
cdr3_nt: TGCAGTGCTAGAGAATATGGACAGGGCACAGATACGCAGTATTTT

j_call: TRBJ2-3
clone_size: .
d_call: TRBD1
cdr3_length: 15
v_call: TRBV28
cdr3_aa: CASSPGQGTADTQYF
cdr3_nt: TGTGCCAGCAGTCCCGGACAGGGGACCGCAGATACGCAGTATTTT

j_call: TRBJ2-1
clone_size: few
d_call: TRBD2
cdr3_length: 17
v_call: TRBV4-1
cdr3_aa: CASSRTLAASSYNEQFF
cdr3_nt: TGCGCCAGCAGTCGAACCCTAGCGGCCAGCTCCTACAATGAGCAGTTCTTC

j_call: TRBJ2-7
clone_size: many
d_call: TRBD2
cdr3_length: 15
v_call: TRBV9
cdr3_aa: CASSVAGGSVDEQYF
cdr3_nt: TGTGCCAGCAGCGTAGCGGGCGGGAGTGTTGACGAGCAGTACTTC

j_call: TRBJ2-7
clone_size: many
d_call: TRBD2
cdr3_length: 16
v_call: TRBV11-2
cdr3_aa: CASSHLAGDSSYEQYF
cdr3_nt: TGTGCCAGCAGCCACCTAGCGGGAGATTCCTCCTACGAGCAGTACTTC

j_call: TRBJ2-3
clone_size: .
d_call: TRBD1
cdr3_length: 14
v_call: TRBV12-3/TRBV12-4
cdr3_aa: CASSTGTGYDTQYF
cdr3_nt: TGTGCCAGCAGCACCGGGACAGGGTATGATACGCAGTATTTT

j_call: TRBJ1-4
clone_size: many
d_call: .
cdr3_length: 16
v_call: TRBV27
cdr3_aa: CASRTAEWATNEKLFF
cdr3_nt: TGTGCCAGCAGAACTGCGGAATGGGCAACTAATGAAAAACTGTTTTTT